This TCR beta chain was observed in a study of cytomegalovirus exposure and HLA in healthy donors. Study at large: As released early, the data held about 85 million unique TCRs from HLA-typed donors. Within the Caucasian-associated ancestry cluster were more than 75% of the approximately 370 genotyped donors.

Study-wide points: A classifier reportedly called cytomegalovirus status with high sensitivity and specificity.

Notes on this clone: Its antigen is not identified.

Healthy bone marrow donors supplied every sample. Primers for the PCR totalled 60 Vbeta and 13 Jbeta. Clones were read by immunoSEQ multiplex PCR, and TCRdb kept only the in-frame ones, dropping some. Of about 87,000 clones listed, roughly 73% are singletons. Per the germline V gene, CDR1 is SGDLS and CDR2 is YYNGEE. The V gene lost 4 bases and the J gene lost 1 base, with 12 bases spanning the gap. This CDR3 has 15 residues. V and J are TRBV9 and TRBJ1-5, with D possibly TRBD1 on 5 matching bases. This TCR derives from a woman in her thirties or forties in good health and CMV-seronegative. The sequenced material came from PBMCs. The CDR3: CASSLGHLSNQPQHF. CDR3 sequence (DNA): TGTGCCAGCAGCCTCGGACATCTAAGCAATCAGCCCCAGCATTTT.